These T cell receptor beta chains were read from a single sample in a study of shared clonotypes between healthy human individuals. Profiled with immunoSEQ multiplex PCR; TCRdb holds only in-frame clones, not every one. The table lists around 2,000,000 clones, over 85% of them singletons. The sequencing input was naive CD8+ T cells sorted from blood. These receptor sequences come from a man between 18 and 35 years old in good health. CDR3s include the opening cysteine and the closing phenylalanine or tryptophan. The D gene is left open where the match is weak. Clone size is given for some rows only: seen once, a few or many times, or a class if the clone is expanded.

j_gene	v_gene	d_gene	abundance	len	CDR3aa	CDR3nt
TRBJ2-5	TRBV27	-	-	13	CASSFTGLETQYF	TGTGCCAGCAGCTTTACAGGGTTAGAGACCCAGTACTTC
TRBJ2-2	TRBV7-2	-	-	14	CAQDLSWGTGELFF	TGTGCCCAGGACCTCTCTTGGGGCACCGGGGAGCTGTTTTTT
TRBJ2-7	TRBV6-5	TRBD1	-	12	CASSIDRDEQYF	TGTGCCAGCAGTATTGACAGGGACGAGCAGTACTTC
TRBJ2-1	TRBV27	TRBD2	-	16	CASSLYAAGGPNEQFF	TGTGCCAGCAGTTTATATGCGGCGGGAGGGCCCAATGAGCAGTTCTTC
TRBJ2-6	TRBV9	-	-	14	CASSPYTGANVLTF	TGTGCCAGCAGCCCGTATACCGGGGCCAACGTCCTGACTTTC
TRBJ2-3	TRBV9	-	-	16	CASSVGGGGGTDTQYF	TGTGCCAGCAGCGTAGGTGGTGGAGGGGGCACAGATACGCAGTATTTT
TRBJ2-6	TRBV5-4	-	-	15	CASSFTGSGANVLTF	TGTGCCAGCAGCTTTACAGGCTCTGGGGCCAACGTCCTGACTTTC
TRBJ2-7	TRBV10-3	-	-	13	CAIGSDLGSEQYF	TGTGCCATCGGCTCGGACCTGGGAAGCGAGCAGTACTTC
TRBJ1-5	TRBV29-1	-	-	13	CSVVWGGDQPQHF	TGCAGCGTTGTTTGGGGCGGGGATCAGCCCCAGCATTTT
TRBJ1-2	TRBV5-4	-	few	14	CASSLGFGNYGYTF	TGTGCCAGCAGCTTGGGGTTCGGTAACTATGGCTACACCTTC
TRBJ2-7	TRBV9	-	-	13	CASSVAISYEQYF	TGTGCCAGCAGCGTAGCGATTTCTTACGAGCAGTACTTC
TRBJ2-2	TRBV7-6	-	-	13	CASSPSPNGELFF	TGTGCCAGCAGCCCTTCGCCCAACGGGGAGCTGTTTTTT
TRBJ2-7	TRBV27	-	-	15	CASSPRDTGALEQYF	TGTGCCAGCAGTCCTCGGGACACCGGGGCTCTCGAGCAGTACTTC
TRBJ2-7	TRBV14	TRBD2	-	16	CASSEWEVSIGGEQYF	TGTGCCAGCAGCGAATGGGAGGTTTCGATCGGGGGGGAGCAGTACTTC
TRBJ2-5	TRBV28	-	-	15	CASSFVGGNQETQYF	TGTGCCAGCAGTTTTGTGGGGGGCAACCAAGAGACCCAGTACTTC
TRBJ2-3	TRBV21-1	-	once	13	CASSKVAGTEKYF	TGTGCCAGCAGCAAAGTTGCCGGGACAGAAAAGTATTTT
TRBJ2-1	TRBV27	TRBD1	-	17	CASSPAGPGTVYNEQFF	TGTGCCAGCAGTCCGGCTGGACCCGGGACAGTCTACAATGAGCAGTTCTTC
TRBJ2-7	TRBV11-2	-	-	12	CASSSTGYEQYF	TGTGCCAGCAGCAGCACAGGTTACGAGCAGTACTTC
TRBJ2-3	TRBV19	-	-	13	CASSIRHTDTQYF	TGTGCCAGTAGTATCCGACACACAGATACGCAGTATTTT
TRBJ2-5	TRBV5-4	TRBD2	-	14	CASSPWGGQETQYF	TGTGCCAGCAGCCCCTGGGGGGGACAAGAGACCCAGTACTTC
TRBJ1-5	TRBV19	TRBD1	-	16	CASSPLGTVAGEPQHF	TGTGCCAGTAGTCCCCTGGGGACAGTAGCAGGTGAACCCCAGCATTTT
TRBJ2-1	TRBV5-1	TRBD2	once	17	CASSLGLAGRSYNEQFF	TGCGCCAGCAGCCTGGGACTAGCGGGAAGATCCTACAATGAGCAGTTCTTC
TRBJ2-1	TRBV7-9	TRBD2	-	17	CASSLDPPSGYYNEQFF	TGTGCCAGCAGCTTAGACCCCCCTAGCGGGTATTACAATGAGCAGTTCTTC
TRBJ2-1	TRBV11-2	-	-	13	CASRLEVYNEQFF	TGTGCCAGCAGACTCGAAGTTTACAATGAGCAGTTCTTC
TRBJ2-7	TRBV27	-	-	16	CASSLWFGSGGNEQYF	TGTGCCAGCAGTTTATGGTTCGGCAGTGGAGGGAACGAGCAGTACTTC
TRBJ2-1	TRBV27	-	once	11	CASSFSNEQFF	TGTGCCAGCAGTTTTTCCAATGAGCAGTTCTTC
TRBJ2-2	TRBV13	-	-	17	CASSTSDGDPFRGELFF	TGTGCCAGCAGCACCTCGGACGGGGACCCGTTTCGTGGGGAGCTGTTTTTT
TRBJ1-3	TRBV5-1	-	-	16	CASSRDGTYEGNTIYF	TGCGCCAGCAGCAGGGACGGGACCTATGAAGGAAACACCATATATTTT
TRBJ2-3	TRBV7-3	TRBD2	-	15	CASSLAGGITDTQYF	TGTGCCAGCAGCTTAGCGGGGGGTATCACAGATACGCAGTATTTT
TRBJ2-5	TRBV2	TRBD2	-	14	CASRAGTLWETQYF	TGTGCCAGCAGAGCGGGGACCCTTTGGGAGACCCAGTACTTC
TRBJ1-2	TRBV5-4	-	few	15	CASSLDRILNYGYTF	TGTGCCAGCAGCTTGGACAGGATCCTTAACTATGGCTACACCTTC
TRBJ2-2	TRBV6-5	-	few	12	CASSYSPGELFF	TGTGCCAGCAGTTACAGTCCCGGGGAGCTGTTTTTT
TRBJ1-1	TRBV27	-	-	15	CASSLDKGRNTEAFF	TGTGCCAGCAGTTTAGATAAGGGGAGGAACACTGAAGCTTTCTTT
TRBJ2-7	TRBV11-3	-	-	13	CASSLGGTHEQYF	TGTGCCAGCAGCTTAGGAGGGACCCACGAGCAGTACTTC
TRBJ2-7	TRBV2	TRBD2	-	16	CASSEGLAGGLYEQYF	TGTGCCAGCAGTGAAGGACTAGCGGGGGGATTGTACGAGCAGTACTTC
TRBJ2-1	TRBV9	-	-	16	CASSGELGENYNEQFF	TGTGCCAGCAGCGGGGAGCTTGGGGAAAACTACAATGAGCAGTTCTTC